These 30 T cell receptor beta chains share one sample of origin, sequenced in a study of blood T cells in healthy people across ages. PCR was performed a second time for roughly 7 to 11 cycles using a sample-barcoded 5' primer and a J-beta primer mix. A single record per CDR3 protein comes from TCRdb applying MiXCR to the 5' RACE reads. The sample shows about 1.5 million distinct CDR3 sequences, approximately 38% of them seen only once. The sample taken for sequencing was blood. All receptors derive from a woman younger than 35 in good health.

V is TRBV27 and J is TRBJ2-1, with 7 positions matching TRBD1. Germline V lookup: CDR1 MNHEY, CDR2 SMNVEV (reference sequence). The J segment lost 3 bases and the V segment lost 6 bases, leaving 8 bases of the junction unmatched. The CDR3 contains 15 residues. The CDR3 coding sequence is TGTGCCAGCAGGCCTGCGGACAGGTACTACAATGAGCAGTTCTTC. Translating it yields CASRPADRYYNEQFF.

The V call is TRBV28, the J call TRBJ2-7; tentatively, D is TRBD1 (6 bases). Germline lookup yields CDR1 MDHEN and CDR2 SYDVKM. The CDR3 consists of 16 residues. V shed 1 base and J shed 5 bases, with 18 bases lying between them. The CDR3 DNA reads TGTGCCAGCAGTTTATTGGGTGGCAGGGGTTTCCACGAGCAGTACTTC. Its protein is CASSLLGGRGFHEQYF.

This clonotype was counted a few times. V gene TRBV14 combines with J gene TRBJ2-7; TRBD2 matches 8 bases. The trim removed 1 base at V and 6 bases at J, leaving 5 bases unmatched. Germline V gene sequence: CDR1 SGHDN, CDR2 FVKESK. This CDR3 is built from 14 residues. The CDR3 is CASSQVGLVVEQYF. The CDR3 DNA follows: TGTGCCAGCAGCCAAGTGGGACTAGTCGTCGAGCAGTACTTC.

The V and J genes are TRBV12-3 or TRBV12-4 and TRBJ1-4; the D gene is possibly TRBD1 (5 bases). Trimming left V 6 bases short and J 8 bases short, with 16 bases between. The CDR3 has 14 amino acids. This CDR3 is CASSADRGREKLFF. CDR3 bases: TGTGCCAGCAGCGCCGACAGAGGCAGGGAAAAACTGTTTTTT.

The chain uses TRBV3-1 and TRBJ2-3; D uncertain. The V end was cut by 0 bases, the J end by 4 bases, with 14 bases between. There are 16 residues in the CDR3. The V gene's germline CDR1 is LGHDT and CDR2 YNNKEL (reference sequence). The DNA of the CDR3 is TGTGCCAGCAGCCAAGATATGGCTAGTCGGGCAGATACGCAGTATTTT. It yields the protein CASSQDMASRADTQYF.

This sequence joins TRBV15 and TRBJ2-1, with 10 bases lining up with TRBD2. This CDR3 region has 20 residues. The J segment lost 0 bases and the V segment lost 5 bases, leaving 16 bases of the junction unmatched. The V gene's germline CDR1 is LNHNV and CDR2 YYDKDF (reference sequence). The CDR3: CATSREGGPSGRYSYNEQFF. CDR3 nucleotide sequence: TGTGCCACCAGCCGCGAGGGAGGACCTAGCGGGAGATACTCCTACAATGAGCAGTTCTTC.

Note on this clonotype: This clone may be a read error of a much larger clone one base away. The V gene is TRBV6-5, the J gene TRBJ2-1; 10 nucleotides agree with TRBD2. Germline loops: CDR1 MNHEY, CDR2 SVGAGI. The CDR3 is made up of 14 amino acids. V lost 7 bases, J lost 8 bases, and 8 bases stayed unmatched. The CDR3 spells CASKTGLAYDEQFF. CDR3 sequence (DNA): TGTGCCAGCAAAACGGGACTAGCGTACGATGAGCAGTTCTTC.

The chain employs TRBV20-1 and TRBJ1-1, with D possibly TRBD1 on 6 matching bases. From germline, CDR1 is DFQATT and CDR2 SNEGSKA (reference sequence). The CDR3 is 16 residues long. V was clipped by 3 bases and J by 4 bases, with 21 bases between them. CDR3 bases: TGCAGTGCTAGTGCGGCAGGGGATCAGTCAGGCACTGAAGCTTTCTTT. Translated, it gives CSASAAGDQSGTEAFF.

The chain couples TRBV12-3 or TRBV12-4 to TRBJ2-5, with D tentatively TRBD1 (5 bases). V gave up 1 base and J gave up 11 bases, with 14 bases separating them. CDR3 length: 13 amino acids. This CDR3 is CASSLDPLQVQYF. The CDR3 nucleotides are TGTGCCAGCAGTTTAGATCCGTTACAGGTGCAGTACTTC.

The chain links TRBV20-1 to TRBJ2-3; unclear D gene. This CDR3 contains 15 residues. CDR1 is DFQATT and CDR2 is SNEGSKA in the germline V gene (reference sequence). V lost 3 bases, J lost 6 bases, and 19 bases lay in between. The CDR3 DNA is TGCAGTGCTAGGGGTGCTGGTAGTGGGTCGGATACGCAGTATTTT. This sequence encodes CSARGAGSGSDTQYF.

The chain is built from TRBV7-9 and TRBJ1-1, with D perhaps TRBD1 (5 bases). Germline values: CDR1 SEHNR, CDR2 FQNEAQ (reference sequence). The CDR3 runs 14 residues. Trimming took off 5 bases at V and 5 bases at J, with 15 bases between the two ends. The CDR3 bases are TGTGCCAGCAGCCCTACCCAAGGGGAAACTGAAGCTTTCTTT. It yields the protein CASSPTQGETEAFF.

The sample holds a few counts of this clonotype. The chain joins TRBV20-1 to TRBJ2-7; D not certain. Looked up from germline, CDR1 is DFQATT and CDR2 is SNEGSKA (reference sequence). With 3 bases removed from V and 7 bases from J, the gap between germline ends came to 10 bases. The CDR3 loop spans 11 amino acids. The CDR3 protein is CSARYLGEQYF. CDR3 DNA: TGCAGTGCTAGGTACTTGGGAGAGCAGTACTTC.

This clonotype has just a few counts. This sequence joins TRBV7-2 and TRBJ2-7; D is unclear. Trimming cost V 4 bases and J 4 bases, with 8 bases left between them. There are 12 residues in the CDR3. The germline V gene encodes CDR1 SGHTA and CDR2 FQGNSA. The CDR3 DNA reads TGTGCCAGCAGCTACCCCCTTTACGAGCAGTACTTC. Translated: CASSYPLYEQYF.

This chain connects TRBV6-5 to TRBJ2-7; D not resolved. Trimming stripped 3 bases from V and 3 bases from J, with 15 bases between. CDR3 length equals 15 residues. Looked up from germline, CDR1 is MNHEY and CDR2 is SVGAGI. For the CDR3, the DNA is TGTGCCAGCAGTTATGGCCCCAGAGAGCGCTACGAGCAGTACTTC. Translation gives CASSYGPRERYEQYF.

The chain joins TRBV4-3 to TRBJ1-5; D might be TRBD1 (6 bases). Trimming removed 1 base at V and 7 bases at J, with 14 bases between. Germline V gene sequence: CDR1 LGHNA, CDR2 YSLEER. The CDR3 has 15 residues. The DNA for the CDR3 is TGCGCCAGCAGCCAAGGTTGGGGGCTGAGGCAGCCCCAGCATTTT. It yields the protein CASSQGWGLRQPQHF.

In DNA, the CDR3 is TGCAGCGTGGGGACAGGGTTTAATGAAGCTTTCTTT. Translated: CSVGTGFNEAFF. This chain uses TRBV29-1 with TRBJ1-1; 9 nucleotides agree with TRBD1. Germline V gene data show CDR1 as SQVTM and CDR2 as ANQGSEA. J lost 7 bases, V lost 6 bases, and 6 bases had no gene match. The length of the CDR3 is 12 residues.

The V gene is TRBV19, the J gene TRBJ1-2; D call uncertain. The CDR3 totals 14 residues. In germline, CDR1 is LNHDA, CDR2 SQIVND (reference sequence). Trimming shortened V by 7 bases and J by 1 base, and 13 bases separated the two germline ends. The CDR3 DNA is TGTGCCAGTACACCCAAAAGCATTAACTATGGCTACACCTTC. Encoded protein: CASTPKSINYGYTF.

The chain joins TRBV2 to TRBJ2-2; no reliable D call. From germline, CDR1 is SNHLY and CDR2 FYNNEI. The CDR3 length is 14 residues. V was clipped by 5 bases and J by 2 bases, with 9 bases between them. The CDR3 is CASSPNSNTGELFF. CDR3 in DNA: TGTGCCAGCAGTCCCAACTCTAACACCGGGGAGCTGTTTTTT. Based on the CDR3 plus reference TRBV2 and TRBJ2-2, the full variable domain is EPEVTQTPSHQVTQMGQEVILRCVPISNHLYFYWYRQILGQKVEFLVSFYNNEISEKSEIFDDQFSVERPDGSNFTLKIRSTKLEDSAMYFCASSPNSNTGELFFGEGSRLTVL.

This clonotype was observed a handful of times. This chain uses TRBV18 with TRBJ2-7; D not certain. Looked up from germline, CDR1 is KGHSH and CDR2 is LQKENI. V dropped 2 bases and J dropped 3 bases, with 11 bases sitting between them. The CDR3 has 14 residues. CDR3 DNA: TGTGCCAGCTCACCAAAGGTTGACAACTACGAGCAGTACTTC. Translating gives CASSPKVDNYEQYF.

The CDR3: CASRFRTELRSEQFF. In nucleotides, the CDR3 is TGTGCCAGCAGATTCCGAACGGAGCTTAGGAGTGAGCAGTTCTTC. This chain joins TRBV12-3 or TRBV12-4 and TRBJ2-1; D unclear. V lost 6 bases and J lost 9, with 21 bases in between. This CDR3 comprises 15 residues.

This chain uses TRBV27 with TRBJ1-6; no reliable D call. Germline V gene lookup returns CDR1 MNHEY and CDR2 SMNVEV (reference sequence). Trimming pared 8 bases from V and 5 bases from J, leaving 10 bases between. This CDR3 region has 13 residues. Here the CDR3 reads CASSRWDNSPLHF. CDR3 nucleotides: TGTGCCAGCTCACGGTGGGATAATTCACCCCTCCACTTT.

This clonotype appeared a single time. Relative to the germline gene, one junction end is altered; a read error may explain this. The chain combines TRBV14 with TRBJ2-1; D not certain. Germline values: CDR1 SGHDN, CDR2 FVKESK. This CDR3 comprises 12 residues. The CDR3 sequence is CTSSQAISGQFF. The CDR3 DNA reads TGTACCAGCAGCCAAGCGATCAGTGGGCAGTTCTTC.

The chain joins TRBV21-1 to TRBJ2-2; the table's D gene call, TRBD1, was not cross checked with the DNA. TRBV21-1 is a pseudogene segment. The CDR3 sequence is 17 residues long. CDR3 loop: CASSKWGSGKNTGELFF. CDR3 nucleotide sequence: TGTGCCAGCAGCAAATGGGGGTCAGGGAAGAACACCGGGGAGCTGTTTTTT.

In its sample, this clonotype was seen a few times. The chain joins TRBV6-5 to TRBJ1-5; no reliable D call. The CDR3 runs 14 residues. Trimming pared 4 bases from V and 1 base from J, leaving 8 bases between. Germline CDR1 MNHEY, CDR2 SVGAGI. The CDR3 region has the DNA TGTGCCAGCAGTTTTTCGGACAGCAATCAGCCCCAGCATTTT. Its translation: CASSFSDSNQPQHF.

V and J are TRBV29-1 and TRBJ1-2; 7 bases line up with TRBD1. The V and J ends lost 0 bases and 3 bases, in that order; junction bases with no gene match: 1. The germline CDR1 and CDR2 sequences are SQVTM and ANQGSEA. The CDR3 extends over 13 amino acids. The CDR3 reads CSVEEDRDYGYTF. The CDR3 DNA follows: TGCAGCGTTGAAGAAGACAGGGACTATGGCTACACCTTC.

This chain uses TRBV6-5 with TRBJ1-2; D call uncertain. Trimming stripped 0 bases from V and 2 bases from J, with 13 bases between. The CDR3 sequence is 16 residues long. The germline V gene has CDR1 MNHEY and CDR2 SVGAGI. DNA of the CDR3: TGTGCCAGCAGTTACTCGATACCGGGCCCCAACTATGGCTACACCTTC. Residues: CASSYSIPGPNYGYTF.

This clonotype has more than one count but fewer than ten. This chain joins TRBV6-1 and TRBJ2-1, with D unclear. The CDR3 spans 14 residues. Germline loops: CDR1 MNHNS, CDR2 SASEGT. V was cut by 7 bases and J by 7 bases, with 17 bases left in between. This CDR3 is CASTLRSGLNEQFF. The CDR3 DNA follows: TGTGCCAGCACCCTAAGGTCAGGTCTGAATGAGCAGTTCTTC.

This clonotype was counted only a few times. V gene TRBV20-1 combines with J gene TRBJ2-5, with 10 bases aligning to TRBD2. Germline CDR1 is DFQATT and CDR2 is SNEGSKA (reference sequence). The trim removed 8 bases at V and 4 bases at J, leaving 10 bases unmatched. This CDR3 region has 14 residues. The CDR3 sequence: CSLQLAGYGETQYF. The DNA for the CDR3 is TGCAGTCTCCAACTAGCGGGATATGGAGAGACCCAGTACTTC.

This clonotype has just a few counts. The rearrangement uses TRBV6-2 or TRBV6-3 and TRBJ2-3; 7 bases line up with TRBD1. The CDR3 spans 16 residues. Germline V gene data show CDR1 as MNHEY and CDR2 as SVGEGT. V trimming: 5 bases; J trimming: 3 bases; junction bases outside the gene matches: 11. CDR3: CASSTDRVFRTDTQYF. In nucleotides, the CDR3 is TGTGCCAGCAGTACCGACAGGGTGTTTCGGACAGATACGCAGTATTTT.

This chain joins TRBV6-1 and TRBJ1-5; unclear D gene. Trimming pared 2 bases from V and 1 base from J, leaving 6 bases between. The CDR3 runs 14 residues. CDR1 and CDR2 (germline): MNHNS, SASEGT. The CDR3 spells CASSETGSNQPQHF. CDR3 DNA: TGTGCCAGCAGTGAAACGGGGAGCAATCAGCCCCAGCATTTT.